The 21 T cell receptor beta chains below all came from one sample that was sequenced in a study of shared clonotypes between healthy human individuals (dated by TCRdb to about 2020). For the CD8 naive samples, CD45RO-negative cells were positively selected for CCR7, yielding a CD45RA+CCR7+ population from which TemRA cells were excluded. Libraries were prepared through the immunoSEQ multiplex PCR assay. Drawn from immuneACCESS, this table holds only the in-frame rearrangements with V and J called that TCRdb kept. Clones are partly lost; checked studies trace under half to an unresolved V gene and leave the rest unexplained. The sample table contains around 1.9 million clones; only one count was recorded for 90% to 95% of them. Over 1.5% of the sample comes from the top ten. Material for sequencing was naive CD8+ T cells from PBMCs. The sample's cell subset or site label, decoded: CD45RA+CCR7+. All receptors come from a man aged 18 to 29 in good health. Some clones in this sample may be carry-over from other donors' samples.

The chain has TRBV6-5 and TRBJ2-7; 8 nucleotides align to TRBD2. Germline-derived CDR1 and CDR2 are MNHEY and SVGAGI. There are 13 residues in the CDR3. V lost 5 bases and J lost 6; bases outside the gene matches: 6. This CDR3 reads CASSEFRGGEQYF. The CDR3 DNA reads as TGTGCCAGCAGTGAGTTTCGGGGGGGCGAGCAGTACTTC.

This clone was seen a single time. This chain joins TRBV5-6 and TRBJ2-3; D gene unclear. The CDR3 is made up of 15 amino acids. V lost 0 bases and J lost 7, with 15 bases in between. CDR1 is SGHDT, CDR2 YYEEEE, per germline. CDR3 nucleotides: TGTGCCAGCAGCTTGGCTGTTCGAGACGCCCATACGCAGTATTTT. As protein: CASSLAVRDAHTQYF.

The J gene is TRBJ1-5, the V gene TRBV6-6; 11 positions match TRBD1. Germline V gene lookup returns CDR1 MNHNY and CDR2 SVGAGI (reference sequence). The CDR3 has 14 amino acids. Trimming at V came to 5 bases and at J to 6 bases, leaving 3 bases not matched to a gene. CDR3 in amino acids: CASSGQGAVQPQHF. As DNA, the CDR3 is TGTGCCAGCAGTGGACAGGGGGCGGTTCAGCCCCAGCATTTT.

The rearrangement uses TRBV29-1 and TRBJ2-7, with 10 bases identical to TRBD1. Trimming removed 0 bases from V and 2 bases from J; junction bases left unmatched: 4. CDR3 size: 15 residues. CDR1 and CDR2 (germline): SQVTM, ANQGSEA. CDR3 in amino acids: CSVEERDRGAYEQYF. The DNA of the CDR3 is TGCAGCGTTGAAGAGAGGGACAGGGGAGCCTACGAGCAGTACTTC.

The CDR3 DNA sequence: TGTGCCAGCCGGAATTTAGCGGGAGAGACCCAGTACTTC. Amino acid sequence: CASRNLAGETQYF. This sequence joins TRBV28 and TRBJ2-5; 7 nucleotides agree with TRBD2. Germline V gives CDR1 MDHEN, CDR2 SYDVKM. V was pared by 8 bases and J by 4 bases, with 7 bases of the junction left unmatched. The CDR3 has 13 amino acids.

The chain joins TRBV2 to TRBJ2-1; D possibly matches TRBD1 or TRBD2 (5 bases each). Germline CDR1 reads SNHLY; CDR2 reads FYNNEI. Trimming removed 6 bases at V and 0 bases at J, with 12 bases between. The CDR3 contains 15 residues. CDR3: CASRGTGSSYNEQFF. For the CDR3, the DNA is TGTGCCAGCAGGGGGACGGGCAGCTCCTACAATGAGCAGTTCTTC.

This clone has a single count. The chain employs TRBV10-1 and TRBJ1-3; the D gene is possibly TRBD1 (5 bases). This CDR3 comprises 16 residues. CDR1 and CDR2 (germline): WNHNN, SYGVQD (reference sequence). Trimming left V 2 bases short and J 7 bases short, with 18 bases between. As DNA, the CDR3 is TGCGCCAGCAGTGAGGCTTTGGAGGGGCTGCGGAACACCATATATTTT. Translation: CASSEALEGLRNTIYF.

J is TRBJ2-7 and V is TRBV11-2, with D possibly matching TRBD1 (5 bases). The germline CDR1 and CDR2 sequences are SGHAT and FQNNGV. V was shortened by 1 base and J by 3 bases, with 16 bases between the two germline ends. The CDR3 is made up of 16 amino acids. The CDR3 loop is CASSLVGRALFYEQYF. The CDR3 nucleotides are TGTGCCAGCAGCTTAGTTGGCAGGGCGCTTTTCTACGAGCAGTACTTC.

A single count supports this clone. The chain recombines TRBV7-8 with TRBJ2-7; 10 nucleotides agree with TRBD1. Germline CDR1 SGHVS, CDR2 FQNEAQ. CDR3 length: 16 amino acids. Trimming removed 2 bases from V and 3 bases from J; junction bases left unmatched: 7. CDR3 loop: CASSLHTGTGDYEQYF. In DNA, the CDR3 is TGTGCCAGCAGCTTACACACCGGGACAGGGGACTACGAGCAGTACTTC.

This clone came up a few times. Other DNA sequences of this sample code for an identical CDR3. This sequence joins TRBV11-2 and TRBJ1-5; the D is unclear. This CDR3 region has 13 residues. Per germline, CDR1 SGHAT and CDR2 FQNNGV. V was clipped by 2 bases and J by 4 bases, with 6 bases between them. The chain's CDR3 is CASSLHSNQPQHF. The CDR3 DNA follows: TGTGCCAGCAGCTTACACAGTAATCAGCCCCAGCATTTT. Complete variable domain (other parts from reference TRBV11-2 and TRBJ1-5): EAGVAQSPRYKIIEKRQSVAFWCNPISGHATLYWYQQILGQGPKLLIQFQNNGVVDDSQLPKDRFSAERLKGVDSTLKIQPAKLEDSAVYLCASSLHSNQPQHFGDGTRLSIL.

This chain connects TRBV7-9 to TRBJ2-1, with D uncertain. CDR1 is SEHNR, CDR2 FQNEAQ, per germline (reference sequence). The CDR3 consists of 16 residues. Trimming removed 5 bases from V and 4 bases from J, with 18 bases in between. The CDR3 region has the DNA TGTGCCAGCAGCCGCCGAACTCAGAGAGGTTACAATGAGCAGTTCTTC. Translation gives CASSRRTQRGYNEQFF.

The V and J genes are TRBV28 and TRBJ2-2, with 7 bases aligning to TRBD1. Per germline, CDR1 MDHEN and CDR2 SYDVKM. V dropped 3 bases and J dropped 1; count of bases not matched to a gene: 8. The CDR3 is 17 residues long. This CDR3 reads CASSLDSGTENTGELFF. The CDR3, as DNA: TGTGCCAGCAGTTTGGATTCCGGGACAGAGAACACCGGGGAGCTGTTTTTT.

The DNA of the CDR3 is TGTGCCAGCAGCTTTGGGGCTTTCGGAGTCTCCTACGAGCAGTACTTC. Amino acids: CASSFGAFGVSYEQYF. The chain links TRBV14 to TRBJ2-7; tentatively, D is TRBD1 (5 bases). The CDR3 spans 16 residues. With 5 bases removed from V and 0 bases from J, the gap between germline ends came to 17 bases. Germline CDR1 reads SGHDN; CDR2 reads FVKESK.

The J gene is TRBJ1-1, the V gene TRBV5-1, with D hard to call. Per the germline V gene, CDR1 is SGHRS and CDR2 is YFSETQ. V was clipped by 0 bases and J by 7 bases, with 10 bases between them. CDR3 size: 13 residues. CDR3 sequence: CASSLDQPYEAFF. DNA of the CDR3: TGCGCCAGCAGCTTGGATCAGCCTTATGAAGCTTTCTTT.

For this clone: Other nucleotide sequences from this sample produce the same CDR3. The J gene is TRBJ2-7, the V gene TRBV7-9, with 7 bases that match TRBD1. The CDR3 has 14 residues. Germline V lookup: CDR1 SEHNR, CDR2 FQNEAQ (reference sequence). V dropped 3 bases and J dropped 2; count of bases not matched to a gene: 4. CDR3 nucleotide sequence: TGTGCCAGCAGCTTGACAGGGCCCACCTACGAGCAGTACTTC. Its protein is CASSLTGPTYEQYF.

The chain is built from TRBV15 and TRBJ2-3, with 7 bases aligning to TRBD2. CDR1 is LNHNV, CDR2 YYDKDF, per germline (reference sequence). Trimming removed 0 bases from V and 3 bases from J; junction bases left unmatched: 0. The CDR3 loop spans 14 amino acids. The CDR3 region has the DNA TGTGCCACCAGCAGAGAGCGGGAGACAGATACGCAGTATTTT. Its protein is CATSRERETDTQYF.

The chain carries TRBV7-3 and TRBJ1-1; D is unclear. This CDR3 has 17 residues. Germline assignment: CDR1 SGHTA and CDR2 FQGTGA. Deletions cut 1 base from V and 8 bases from J, with 23 bases between. The CDR3 spells CASSLMRGGLEWFEAFF. CDR3 DNA: TGTGCCAGCAGCTTAATGCGAGGAGGGCTTGAATGGTTCGAAGCTTTCTTT. The complete variable domain, with remaining parts taken from reference TRBV7-3 and TRBJ1-1, reads GAGVSQTPSNKVTEKGKYVELRCDPISGHTALYWYRQSLGQGPEFLIYFQGTGAADDSGLPNDRFFAVRPEGSVSTLKIQRTERGDSAVYLCASSLMRGGLEWFEAFFGQGTRLTVV.

The chain joins TRBV19 to TRBJ1-4; a possible D gene is TRBD1 (5 bases). The CDR3 has 16 residues. Trimming left V 4 bases short and J 4 bases short, with 16 bases between. From germline, CDR1 is LNHDA and CDR2 SQIVND (reference sequence). The CDR3 sequence: CASSTIPGLINEKLFF. DNA of the CDR3: TGTGCCAGTAGTACCATACCGGGACTAATTAATGAAAAACTGTTTTTT.

V gene TRBV9 combines with J gene TRBJ1-3; D unclear. This CDR3 region has 18 residues. Germline assignment: CDR1 SGDLS and CDR2 YYNGEE. V was pared by 0 bases and J by 0 bases, with 16 bases between. The CDR3 reads CASSVDRRPTDSGNTIYF. The DNA of the CDR3 is TGTGCCAGCAGCGTAGACCGCCGCCCAACGGACTCTGGAAACACCATATATTTT.

This sequence joins TRBV28 and TRBJ2-7, with 8 bases matching TRBD1. Per germline, CDR1 MDHEN and CDR2 SYDVKM. Trimming took 7 bases from V and 6 from J; bases not matched to a gene: 5. This CDR3 contains 12 residues. The CDR3 protein is CASTLGQAEQYF. CDR3 in DNA: TGTGCCAGCACTTTGGGACAGGCCGAGCAGTACTTC.

The gene calls are TRBV2 and TRBJ1-5; D remains unclear. Germline V gives CDR1 SNHLY, CDR2 FYNNEI. V was clipped by 3 bases and J by 0 bases, with 12 bases between them. This CDR3 is 16 amino acids long. The CDR3 is CASSDPLAVSNQPQHF. As DNA, the CDR3 is TGTGCCAGCAGTGATCCTTTGGCAGTTAGCAATCAGCCCCAGCATTTT. Based on the CDR3 plus reference TRBV2 and TRBJ1-5, the full variable domain is EPEVTQTPSHQVTQMGQEVILRCVPISNHLYFYWYRQILGQKVEFLVSFYNNEISEKSEIFDDQFSVERPDGSNFTLKIRSTKLEDSAMYFCASSDPLAVSNQPQHFGDGTRLSIL.